A selection of T cell receptor beta chains follows, all from one sample in a study of T cells after yellow fever vaccination. One entry per CDR3 protein results from TCRdb running MiXCR on the 5' RACE reads. The top ten hold 15% of the sample, which has around 350,000 distinct CDR3 sequences, approximately 6% seen once. The specimen comprised PBMCs, sampled 5 days after the yellow fever booster vaccination. These receptors originate from a man between 25 and 39 years old who received the YFV17D yellow fever vaccine. Each CDR3 is given with its conserved first and last residue. The D gene is left open where the match is weak. A clone size is listed for some rows: how often the clone was seen (once, few, many), or a class if it is expanded.

-	TRBV24-1	TRBJ2-3	TRBD2	TGTGCCACCAGTGAACTAGCGGGAGGTACAGATACGCAGTATTTT	CATSELAGGTDTQYF
few	TRBV5-1	TRBJ2-1	-	TGCGCCAGCAGCTCCGCCACGGACCCCTACAATGAGCAGTTCTTC	CASSSATDPYNEQFF
few	TRBV5-5	TRBJ2-1	TRBD2	TGTGCCAGCAGCTTCGTGGCTAGCGGGAGTTTCAGCAATGAGCAGTTCTTC	CASSFVASGSFSNEQFF
many	TRBV6-2/TRBV6-3	TRBJ2-7	-	TGTGCCAGCAGTTACACCCTGGCAGGGAGATCCTACGAGCAGTACTTC	CASSYTLAGRSYEQYF
many	TRBV29-1	TRBJ2-6	-	TGCAGCGCTCAACAGGGAAGCTCTGGGGCCAACGTCCTGACTTTC	CSAQQGSSGANVLTF
-	TRBV7-2	TRBJ2-7	-	TGTGCCAGCGGCTCGGCGGGCAACGAGCAGTACTTC	CASGSAGNEQYF
many	TRBV7-9	TRBJ2-7	TRBD2	TGTGCCAGCAGCCGTGTACGCGGGAGCGTCCCCTACGAGCAGTACTTC	CASSRVRGSVPYEQYF
many	TRBV29-1	TRBJ2-7	-	TGCAGCGTCACCGGGCAGGGATTGGGCGAGCAGTACTTC	CSVTGQGLGEQYF
-	TRBV5-1	TRBJ2-7	-	TGCGCCAGCAGCTTGGGGGTACAGGGTGGCGAGCAGTACTTC	CASSLGVQGGEQYF
few	TRBV30	TRBJ2-6	-	TGTGCCTGGGACAGTTTCAGCTCTGGGGCCAACGTCCTGACTTTC	CAWDSFSSGANVLTF
-	TRBV20-1	TRBJ2-1	-	TGCAGTGCTATGTCTCCTCGGCGGGACAATGAGCAGTTCTTC	CSAMSPRRDNEQFF
many	TRBV9	TRBJ2-3	-	TGTGCCAGCAGCGTAGGGGGCAGCGGCACAGATACGCAGTATTTT	CASSVGGSGTDTQYF
many	TRBV18	TRBJ2-3	TRBD2	TGTGCCAGCTCACCCGCAGCGGGAATAAGCACAGATACGCAGTATTTT	CASSPAAGISTDTQYF
few	TRBV28	TRBJ2-7	TRBD1	TGTGCCAGCAGGGACCCAGGGACAGGGATGCACTACGAGCAGTACTTC	CASRDPGTGMHYEQYF
many	TRBV20-1	TRBJ2-7	-	TGCAGTGCTAGAGATTATTTTCGGGGTACCTACGAGCAGTACTTC	CSARDYFRGTYEQYF
many	TRBV12-3/TRBV12-4	TRBJ2-3	-	TGTGCCAGCAGTTTGGGCCAGTCGGATACGCAGTATTTT	CASSLGQSDTQYF
many	TRBV20-1	TRBJ2-5	TRBD1	TGCAGTGCTACAGGACAGGGGGCGATTTTTCGGGAGACCCAGTACTTC	CSATGQGAIFRETQYF
few	TRBV20-1	TRBJ2-1	TRBD2	TGCAGTGCTTCATCGACTAGCAGAATAAATGAGCAGTTCTTC	CSASSTSRINEQFF
-	TRBV7-8	TRBJ1-4	-	TGTGCCAGCAGCTTAGCGTACGGGACATTTGTTGAAAAACTGTTTTTT	CASSLAYGTFVEKLFF
many	TRBV28	TRBJ2-1	-	TGTGCTGGAGCAGTCGGAGGTAGTTCGTACAATGAGCAGTTCTTC	CAGAVGGSSYNEQFF
-	TRBV20-1	TRBJ2-1	TRBD2	TGCAGTGCTAGAGTCAGTAGCGGGAGGAGCTCCTACAATGAGCAGTTCTTC	CSARVSSGRSSYNEQFF
-	TRBV7-2	TRBJ2-7	TRBD2	TGTGCCACGACGAAGACTAGCGGAAACTACGAGCAGTACTTC	CATTKTSGNYEQYF
many	TRBV5-1	TRBJ2-1	-	TGCGCCAGCAGCTCCGACCTCAATGAGCAGTTCTTC	CASSSDLNEQFF
-	TRBV28	TRBJ2-5	TRBD2	TGTGCCAGCAGTTCCAGGGTGGCTAGCGGGCCCTTGGGGCCCCAAGAGACCCAGTACTTC	CASSSRVASGPLGPQETQYF
few	TRBV27	TRBJ2-7	TRBD2	TGTGCCAGCAGTGCTAGCGGGGCCTACGAGCAGTACTTC	CASSASGAYEQYF
-	TRBV20-1	TRBJ2-3	TRBD1	TGCAGTGTCCCGGGACAGGGTATGGATACGCAGTATTTT	CSVPGQGMDTQYF
-	TRBV28	TRBJ2-1	TRBD2	TGTGCCAGCACCCCCCCGCGCGGGAGAGATGAGCAGTTCTTC	CASTPPRGRDEQFF
many	TRBV12-3/TRBV12-4	TRBJ2-6	-	TGTGCCAGCACCCCCCCTCCAGGTGTTTTGGGGGCCAACGTCCTGACTTTC	CASTPPPGVLGANVLTF
-	TRBV20-1	TRBJ1-2	-	TGCAGTGCTACTGTGATCCCGGTCGGGGGCTACACCTTC	CSATVIPVGGYTF
few	TRBV20-1	TRBJ2-1	TRBD2	TGCAGTGCTAGTCTAGCGGGAGATCTGTTCTTC	CSASLAGDLFF
-	TRBV7-6	TRBJ2-7	TRBD1	TGTGCCAGCAGCCCAAACCAGGGGGCGCAACTAGGGCAGTACTTC	CASSPNQGAQLGQYF
few	TRBV7-8	TRBJ2-3	TRBD1	TGTGCCAGCAGTACAGACAGGGGGCGCACAGATACGCAGTATTTT	CASSTDRGRTDTQYF
many	TRBV5-1	TRBJ2-1	TRBD2	TGCGCCAGCGCGGGGGGGCACTTCACCTACAATGAGCAGTTCTTC	CASAGGHFTYNEQFF
-	TRBV27	TRBJ2-7	-	TGTGCCAGCAGTCCACCGCCGGGGCGGTCTTCCGTCCACGAGCAGTACTTC	CASSPPPGRSSVHEQYF
-	TRBV27	TRBJ2-1	TRBD1	TGTGCCAGCAGTCCCATACAGGGGAAGAATGAGCAGTTCTTC	CASSPIQGKNEQFF
-	TRBV9	TRBJ2-1	TRBD1	TGTGCCAGCAGCGTAGGCAGTCGGACAGGGGGTTTTAATGAGCAGTTCTTC	CASSVGSRTGGFNEQFF
-	TRBV28	TRBJ2-3	-	TGTGCCAGCAGTTTAGTAGCGGTCACAGATACGCAGTATTTT	CASSLVAVTDTQYF
-	TRBV12-3/TRBV12-4	TRBJ2-3	TRBD2	TGTGCCAGCAGTCCCGGGACTAGCCGAACAGATACGCAGTATTTT	CASSPGTSRTDTQYF
-	TRBV2	TRBJ1-4	-	TGTGCCAGCAGTCAGACTAATGAAAAACTGTTTTTT	CASSQTNEKLFF
few	TRBV20-1	TRBJ2-5	TRBD2	TGCAGTGCTGGGGTAGCGGGAGTGGAGACCCAGTACTTC	CSAGVAGVETQYF
many	TRBV11-2	TRBJ2-1	-	TGTGCCAGCAGCTGGGTGGAGGGGCCCACGACCAATGAGCAGTTCTTC	CASSWVEGPTTNEQFF
-	TRBV9	TRBJ2-7	TRBD1	TGTGCCAGCAGCGCACGACAGGGGGGATACGAGCAGTACTTC	CASSARQGGYEQYF
-	TRBV28	TRBJ2-7	TRBD1	TGTGCCAGCGCTCCACGCCCGGCAGGGGGCTTATACGAGCAGTACTTC	CASAPRPAGGLYEQYF
-	TRBV6-2/TRBV6-3	TRBJ1-2	-	TGTGCCAGCAGTTACTCTCCCGGATCTTATGGCTACACCTTC	CASSYSPGSYGYTF
few	TRBV4-3	TRBJ2-3	TRBD2	TGCGCCAGCAGCAAGACTAGCGGGAGACCATCAGATACGCAGTATTTT	CASSKTSGRPSDTQYF
many	TRBV7-2	TRBJ2-1	-	TGTGCCAGCAGTCGGATGATGGGCACCTACAATGAGCAGTTCTTC	CASSRMMGTYNEQFF
many	TRBV10-3	TRBJ2-7	TRBD1	TGTGCCATCAGTCCCGACAGGGACCCCAACGAGCAGTACTTC	CAISPDRDPNEQYF
-	TRBV7-2	TRBJ2-5	-	TGTGCCAGCAGCTCCTCTACGACAGGCCGCCAAGAGACCCAGTACTTC	CASSSSTTGRQETQYF